This T cell receptor (beta chain) originates from a study of PD-1 blockade in mismatch repair-deficient tumors. Study-level background: Enrolled about 2013-2017, patients had progressing, pretreated mismatch repair-deficient cancers of about a dozen types.

Germline lookup yields CDR1 SGDLS and CDR2 YYNGEE. The ends lost 4 bases at V and 5 bases at J; junction bases unmatched: 8. CDR3 length: 14 residues. The repertoire was sequenced with immunoSEQ multiplex PCR; TCRdb's copy has only in-frame clones and lacks some. The data contain approximately 25,000 clones, about 83% of them singletons. On this clone itself: Its antigen is unknown.

Study-wide results and limits: Rapid post-treatment expansion, then contraction, generally preceding radiologic response, marked tumor-resident clones.

Every patient had mismatch repair deficiency by PCR or immunohistochemistry. TCR sequencing covered three patients who responded to pembrolizumab. The chain carries TRBV9 and TRBJ1-1, with 7 bases that match TRBD1. This specimen was peripheral blood, taken 12 weeks after starting pembrolizumab. The sequence was collected from an adult with mismatch repair-deficient cancer. The CDR3 is CASSTQTGRTEAFF. Written as DNA, the CDR3 is TGTGCCAGCAGCACCCAGACAGGGCGGACTGAAGCTTTCTTT.